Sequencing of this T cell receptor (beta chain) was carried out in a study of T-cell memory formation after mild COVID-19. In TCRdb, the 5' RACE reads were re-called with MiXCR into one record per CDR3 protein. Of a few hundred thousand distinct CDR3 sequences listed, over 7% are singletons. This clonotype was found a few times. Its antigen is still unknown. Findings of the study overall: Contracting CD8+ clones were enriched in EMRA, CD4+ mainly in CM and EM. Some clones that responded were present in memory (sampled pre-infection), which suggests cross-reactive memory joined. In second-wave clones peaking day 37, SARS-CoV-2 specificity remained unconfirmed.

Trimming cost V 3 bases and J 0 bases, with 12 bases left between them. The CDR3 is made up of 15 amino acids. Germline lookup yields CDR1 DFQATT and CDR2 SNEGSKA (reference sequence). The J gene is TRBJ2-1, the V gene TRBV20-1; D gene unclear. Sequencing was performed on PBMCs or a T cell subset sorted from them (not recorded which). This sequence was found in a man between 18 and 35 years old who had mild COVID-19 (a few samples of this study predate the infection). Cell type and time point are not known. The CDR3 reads CSARWARHSYNEQFF. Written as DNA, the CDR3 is TGCAGTGCTAGGTGGGCCCGACACTCCTACAATGAGCAGTTCTTC.